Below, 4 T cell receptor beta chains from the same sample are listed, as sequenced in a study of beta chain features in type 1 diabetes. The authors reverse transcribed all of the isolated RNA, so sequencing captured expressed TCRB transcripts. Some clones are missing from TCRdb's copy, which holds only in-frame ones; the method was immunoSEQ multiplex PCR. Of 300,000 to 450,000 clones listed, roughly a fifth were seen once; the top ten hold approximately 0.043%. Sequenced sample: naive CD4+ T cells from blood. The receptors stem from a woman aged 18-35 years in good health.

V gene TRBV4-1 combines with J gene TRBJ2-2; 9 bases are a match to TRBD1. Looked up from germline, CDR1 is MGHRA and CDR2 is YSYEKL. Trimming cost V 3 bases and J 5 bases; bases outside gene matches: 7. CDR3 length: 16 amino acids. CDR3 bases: TGCGCCAGCAGCCAGCAATACAGGGGGCGAACCGGGGAGCTGTTTTTT. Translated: CASSQQYRGRTGELFF.

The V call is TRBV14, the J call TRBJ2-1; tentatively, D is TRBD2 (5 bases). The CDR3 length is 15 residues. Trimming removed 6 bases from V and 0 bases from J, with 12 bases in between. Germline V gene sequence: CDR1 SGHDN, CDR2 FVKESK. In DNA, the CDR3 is TGTGCCAGCAGGCCCGGGGTAAACTCCTACAATGAGCAGTTCTTC. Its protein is CASRPGVNSYNEQFF.

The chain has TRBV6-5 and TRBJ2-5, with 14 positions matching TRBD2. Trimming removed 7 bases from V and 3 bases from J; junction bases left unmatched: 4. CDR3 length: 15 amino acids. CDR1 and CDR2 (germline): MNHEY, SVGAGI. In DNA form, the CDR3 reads TGTGCCAGCATGTCGGGACTAGCGGGAGAAGAGACCCAGTACTTC. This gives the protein CASMSGLAGEETQYF.

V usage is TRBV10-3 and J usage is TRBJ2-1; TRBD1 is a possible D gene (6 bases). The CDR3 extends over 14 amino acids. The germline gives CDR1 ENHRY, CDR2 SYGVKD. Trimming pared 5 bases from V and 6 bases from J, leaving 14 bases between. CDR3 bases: TGTGCCATCAGTTCCGCACAGGGTCCCAATGAGCAGTTCTTC. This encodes CAISSAQGPNEQFF.